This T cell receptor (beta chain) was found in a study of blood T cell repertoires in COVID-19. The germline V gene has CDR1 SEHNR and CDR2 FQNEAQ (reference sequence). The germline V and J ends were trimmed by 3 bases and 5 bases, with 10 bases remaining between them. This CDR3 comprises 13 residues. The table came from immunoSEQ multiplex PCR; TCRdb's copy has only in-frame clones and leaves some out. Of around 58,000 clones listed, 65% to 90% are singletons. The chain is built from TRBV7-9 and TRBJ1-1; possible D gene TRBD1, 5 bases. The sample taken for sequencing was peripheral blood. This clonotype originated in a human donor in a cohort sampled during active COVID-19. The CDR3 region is CASSFRQQTEAFF. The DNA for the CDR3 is TGTGCCAGCAGCTTTAGACAGCAGACTGAAGCTTTCTTT.